These 29 T cell receptor beta chains came from one sample sequenced in a study of blood T cell repertoires in COVID-19. The repertoire was sequenced with immunoSEQ multiplex PCR; TCRdb's copy has only in-frame clones and lacks some. The data hold over 150,000 clones, with about 90% observed a single time. Sample: PBMCs or T cells enriched from blood (not recorded which). These receptor sequences come from a woman between 45 and 60 years old who had recovered from COVID-19.

This clone was seen a single time. The chain joins TRBV5-1 to TRBJ1-2; 8 bases line up with TRBD1. Germline V gene data show CDR1 as SGHRS and CDR2 as YFSETQ. The CDR3 length is 14 residues. The trim removed 2 bases at V and 4 bases at J, leaving 4 bases unmatched. The CDR3 region is CASSFGQGVYGYTF. The CDR3 DNA is TGCGCCAGCAGCTTCGGACAGGGAGTCTATGGCTACACCTTC.

This CDR3 reads CASSSRGYVAGGSTGELFF. The CDR3 DNA sequence: TGTGCCAGCAGCTCCCGGGGGTACGTAGCGGGAGGCAGCACCGGGGAGCTGTTTTTT. The rearrangement uses TRBV5-4 and TRBJ2-2; 10 nucleotides align to TRBD2. The CDR3 is 19 amino acids. The J segment lost 4 bases and the V segment lost 3 bases, leaving 15 bases of the junction unmatched. Germline V CDR1 and CDR2: SGHNT, YYREEE (reference sequence).

This clone was seen a handful of times. The rearrangement links TRBV4-2 to TRBJ2-1; 10 bases are shared with TRBD2. CDR3 size: 16 residues. The germline gives CDR1 LGHNA, CDR2 YNFKEQ. V lost 0 bases to trimming and J lost 2 bases; unmatched junction nucleotides: 1. The CDR3 spells CASSQESGRAYNEQFF. CDR3 DNA: TGTGCCAGCAGCCAAGAAAGCGGGAGGGCCTACAATGAGCAGTTCTTC.

J is TRBJ1-2 and V is TRBV7-2; D may be TRBD1 (6 bases). This CDR3 has 15 amino acids. Germline loops: CDR1 SGHTA, CDR2 FQGNSA. V lost 2 bases, J lost 5 bases, and 15 bases lay in between. The CDR3 protein is CASSLNMGTTYGYTF. For the CDR3, the DNA is TGTGCCAGCAGCTTAAATATGGGGACAACTTATGGCTACACCTTC.

J is TRBJ1-2 and V is TRBV4-1; D is uncertain. Between the trimmed V and J ends, which lost 5 bases and 6 bases, there was a span of 22 bases. Germline V lookup: CDR1 MGHRA, CDR2 YSYEKL. The length of the CDR3 is 16 residues. CDR3 loop: CASSAPGGILTDGYTF. The CDR3 bases are TGCGCCAGCAGCGCTCCGGGTGGCATCCTAACCGATGGCTACACCTTC.

The gene calls are TRBV6-2 or TRBV6-3 and TRBJ2-7; maybe TRBD2 (6 bases). The CDR3 extends over 14 amino acids. V was cut by 4 bases and J by 6 bases, with 16 bases left in between. Germline loops: CDR1 MNHEY, CDR2 SVGEGT. The CDR3 loop reads CASSFGGSSLEQYF. The CDR3 DNA follows: TGTGCCAGCAGTTTCGGAGGGAGTTCGCTCGAGCAGTACTTC.

DNA of the CDR3: TGTGCCAGCAGCTTATTAGGGGATAATGAAAAACTGTTTTTT. Protein sequence: CASSLLGDNEKLFF. The chain is built from TRBV7-9 and TRBJ1-4; D perhaps matches TRBD1 (5 bases). Trimming took 2 bases from V and 4 from J, leaving 8 bases between them. This CDR3 has 14 residues. Germline assignment: CDR1 SEHNR and CDR2 FQNEAQ (reference sequence).

This chain connects TRBV25-1 to TRBJ1-6; 8 bases align to TRBD1. Germline CDR1 reads MGHDK; CDR2 reads SYGVNS. The CDR3 extends over 14 amino acids. J gave up 7 bases and V 9 bases, and 8 bases lay outside the gene matches. In nucleotides, the CDR3 is TGTGCCAGTATAGGACAGGGAAGAAATTCACCCCTCCACTTT. This codes for CASIGQGRNSPLHF.

The CDR3 is CASSRTGGIYF. The DNA of the CDR3 is TGTGCCAGCAGTCGCACGGGAGGTATCTACTTC. The chain employs TRBV7-2 and TRBJ2-7; 7 bases fit TRBD2. CDR1 and CDR2 from the germline V gene are SGHTA and FQGNSA. This CDR3 contains 11 residues. V gave up 6 bases and J gave up 13 bases; unmatched junction bases: 9.

The rearrangement uses TRBV5-4 and TRBJ1-2, with 8 bases fitting TRBD1. The CDR3 length is 12 residues. V lost 4 bases and J lost 7; bases outside the gene matches: 3. Germline values: CDR1 SGHNT, CDR2 YYREEE (reference sequence). The CDR3 protein is CASSQGAGGYTF. The CDR3 DNA reads TGTGCCAGCAGCCAGGGGGCAGGTGGCTACACCTTC. The whole variable domain, filled in from reference TRBV5-4 and TRBJ1-2, reads ETGVTQSPTHLIKTRGQQVTLRCSSQSGHNTVSWYQQALGQGPQFIFQYYREEENGRGNFPPRFSGLQFPNYSSELNVNALELDDSALYLCASSQGAGGYTFGSGTRLTVV.

The chain employs TRBV12-3 or TRBV12-4 and TRBJ1-1; the D is unclear. The CDR3 loop spans 12 amino acids. The V end was cut by 6 bases, the J end by 3 bases, with 8 bases between. CDR3 protein: CASSPEDTEAFF. CDR3 nucleotides: TGTGCCAGCAGCCCGGAGGACACTGAAGCTTTCTTT.

The chain has TRBV5-1 and TRBJ2-3; 8 bases agree with TRBD2. With 3 bases clipped from V and 4 bases from J, the junction kept 4 bases outside the gene matches. The CDR3 totals 14 residues. CDR1 and CDR2 (germline): SGHRS, YFSETQ. The CDR3 sequence: CASSSGTRADTQYF. DNA for the CDR3: TGCGCCAGCAGCTCGGGGACTAGGGCAGATACGCAGTATTTT.

V gene TRBV4-1 combines with J gene TRBJ1-3; 7 bases are a match to TRBD1. V was clipped by 4 bases and J by 12 bases; unmatched bases: 12. Per the germline V gene, CDR1 is MGHRA and CDR2 is YSYEKL. The CDR3 totals 14 residues. This chain's CDR3 is CASSPRPDRANIYF. For the CDR3, the DNA is TGCGCCAGCAGCCCAAGACCAGACAGGGCAAACATATATTTT.

The chain couples TRBV7-2 to TRBJ1-2; TRBD1 matches 7 bases. Germline assignment: CDR1 SGHTA and CDR2 FQGNSA. The CDR3 is 17 residues long. J was trimmed by 0 bases and V by 5 bases; bases with no gene match: 12. The CDR3 protein is CASSPRQGALTNYGYTF. The CDR3 coding sequence is TGTGCCAGCAGCCCACGACAGGGTGCCCTGACTAACTATGGCTACACCTTC. Variable domain in full (rest from reference TRBV7-2 and TRBJ1-2): GAGVSQSPSNKVTEKGKDVELRCDPISGHTALYWYRQSLGQGLEFLIYFQGNSAPDKSGLPSDRFSAERTGGSVSTLTIQRTQQEDSAVYLCASSPRQGALTNYGYTFGSGTRLTVV.

This clone has a single count. This sequence joins TRBV7-9 and TRBJ2-7; weak D call: TRBD1 (6 bases). The ends were cut back, 1 base at V and 0 bases at J, with 10 bases in the middle. Looked up from germline, CDR1 is SEHNR and CDR2 is FQNEAQ (reference sequence). The CDR3 has 15 amino acids. CDR3 protein: CASSLESGVSYEQYF. CDR3 nucleotides: TGTGCCAGCAGCTTAGAATCAGGGGTCTCCTACGAGCAGTACTTC.

The chain joins TRBV2 to TRBJ2-1; D possibly corresponds to TRBD2 (6 bases). The V and J ends lost 0 bases and 9 bases respectively, with 12 bases between them. The germline gives CDR1 SNHLY, CDR2 FYNNEI. This CDR3 contains 14 residues. In DNA form, the CDR3 reads TGTGCCAGCAGTGAAGCGGGAGTGGGGGGTGAGCAGTTCTTC. Protein sequence: CASSEAGVGGEQFF.

In its sample, this clone was seen a few times. Written as DNA, the CDR3 is TGTGCCAGCAGTGACTACAGGATGCCGGGAGGGGGATCCGAGACCCAGTACTTC. Translation: CASSDYRMPGGGSETQYF. J is TRBJ2-5 and V is TRBV27; 8 bases are a match to TRBD2. CDR1 MNHEY and CDR2 SMNVEV come from the germline V gene (reference sequence). V gave up 5 bases and J gave up 5 bases; unmatched junction bases: 19. The CDR3 is made up of 18 amino acids.

The genes are TRBV2 and TRBJ2-1, with 8 bases aligning to TRBD2. Trimming removed 5 bases from V and 3 bases from J; junction bases left unmatched: 3. CDR3 size: 14 residues. The germline V gene encodes CDR1 SNHLY and CDR2 FYNNEI. The CDR3 DNA follows: TGTGCCAGCAGTCCTAGCGGGCTCTACAATGAGCAGTTCTTC. Translating it yields CASSPSGLYNEQFF. The full variable domain, in which reference TRBV2 and TRBJ2-1 provide the parts outside the CDR3, is EPEVTQTPSHQVTQMGQEVILRCVPISNHLYFYWYRQILGQKVEFLVSFYNNEISEKSEIFDDQFSVERPDGSNFTLKIRSTKLEDSAMYFCASSPSGLYNEQFFGPGTRLTVL.

The chain joins TRBV29-1 to TRBJ2-7; D might be TRBD1 (7 bases). Germline assignment: CDR1 SQVTM and CDR2 ANQGSEA. The CDR3 sequence is 13 residues long. V lost 7 bases to trimming and J lost 2 bases, with 15 bases between them. The CDR3 region has the DNA TGCAGCGCTGGTCAGGGGGGCACCTACGAGCAGTACTTC. It encodes CSAGQGGTYEQYF.

The chain uses TRBV18 and TRBJ2-7; 8 bases agree with TRBD1. J lost 5 bases, V lost 1 base, and 10 bases had no gene match. The germline gives CDR1 KGHSH, CDR2 LQKENI. This CDR3 region has 16 residues. CDR3 sequence reads: CASSPLLGQGIDEQYF. As DNA, the CDR3 is TGTGCCAGCTCACCACTGTTAGGACAGGGTATCGACGAGCAGTACTTC. The whole variable domain, filled in from reference TRBV18 and TRBJ2-7, reads NAGVMQNPRHLVRRRGQEARLRCSPMKGHSHVYWYRQLPEEGLKFMVYLQKENIIDESGMPKERFSAEFPKEGPSILRIQQVVRGDSAAYFCASSPLLGQGIDEQYFGPGTRLTVT.

V usage is TRBV27 and J usage is TRBJ2-7; TRBD1 agrees at 8 bases. The CDR3 runs to 14 residues. From germline, CDR1 is MNHEY and CDR2 SMNVEV (reference sequence). Trimming cost V 2 bases and J 1 base; bases outside gene matches: 1. CDR3 DNA sequence: TGTGCCAGCAGTTTACGACAGGGGTCCTACGAGCAGTACTTC. This codes for CASSLRQGSYEQYF.

The chain links TRBV19 to TRBJ1-5; D not resolved. The CDR3 has 14 residues. V lost 10 bases and J lost 6, with 19 bases in between. Germline lookup yields CDR1 LNHDA and CDR2 SQIVND (reference sequence). CDR3 DNA sequence: TGTGCCACCCAACTCGGTGCCGGGAGTCAGCCCCAGCATTTT. Protein sequence: CATQLGAGSQPQHF. The full variable domain, rest sourced from reference TRBV19 and TRBJ1-5, is DGGITQSPKYLFRKEGQNVTLSCEQNLNHDAMYWYRQDPGQGLRLIYYSQIVNDFQKGDIAEGYSVSREKKESFPLTVTSAQKNPTAFYLCATQLGAGSQPQHFGDGTRLSIL.

The rearrangement uses TRBV5-6 and TRBJ2-1; 7 positions match TRBD2. The CDR3 sequence is 14 residues long. The ends lost 4 bases at V and 4 bases at J; junction bases unmatched: 5. CDR1 and CDR2 from the germline V gene are SGHDT and YYEEEE. The CDR3 reads CASSPAGTYNEQFF. Written as DNA, the CDR3 is TGTGCCAGCAGCCCAGCGGGAACGTACAATGAGCAGTTCTTC.

V gene TRBV7-9 combines with J gene TRBJ2-2; 7 nucleotides match TRBD2. Germline V gene sequence: CDR1 SEHNR, CDR2 FQNEAQ (reference sequence). This CDR3 spans 15 amino acids. V shed 4 bases and J 2 bases; nucleotides not matched to a gene: 4. The CDR3 is CASSSTGGNTGELFF. The DNA for the CDR3 is TGTGCCAGCAGCTCCACGGGGGGTAACACCGGGGAGCTGTTTTTT.

The genes are TRBV7-9 and TRBJ1-5; 8 nucleotides line up with TRBD1. This CDR3 comprises 14 residues. The trim removed 4 bases at V and 5 bases at J, leaving 4 bases unmatched. CDR1 is SEHNR and CDR2 is FQNEAQ in the germline V gene (reference sequence). In DNA form, the CDR3 reads TGTGCCAGCAGCTCGGACAGGGAGCATCAGCCCCAGCATTTT. Its translation: CASSSDREHQPQHF.

V is TRBV18 and J is TRBJ2-3, with TRBD2 matching over 7 bases. Germline loops: CDR1 KGHSH, CDR2 LQKENI. After removal of 2 bases from V and 4 bases from J, the junction contained 9 bases not matched to a gene. The CDR3 sequence is 16 residues long. The CDR3 DNA reads TGTGCCAGCTCACCAGGGGCGGGAGAAGGTGCAGATACGCAGTATTTT. Residues: CASSPGAGEGADTQYF.

This clone was detected a few times. The V and J genes are TRBV4-3 and TRBJ1-2; a weak D match, TRBD1 (6 bases). This CDR3 spans 15 amino acids. The V end lost 1 base, the J end lost 4 bases, and 13 bases lay between the germline ends. Germline V gives CDR1 LGHNA, CDR2 YSLEER. This CDR3 reads CASSQARGIGYGYTF. CDR3 DNA sequence: TGCGCCAGCAGCCAAGCCAGGGGAATTGGCTATGGCTACACCTTC.

The rearrangement uses TRBV16 and TRBJ1-2; 9 nucleotides agree with TRBD1. This CDR3 contains 16 residues. The V gene's germline CDR1 is KGHSY and CDR2 FQNENV. The trim removed 5 bases at V and 4 bases at J, leaving 11 bases unmatched. In DNA, the CDR3 is TGTGCCAGCAGCTCCCGGGACAGGGTCCTTTTCTATGGCTACACCTTC. Protein: CASSSRDRVLFYGYTF.

The chain carries TRBV29-1 and TRBJ1-6, with D possibly being TRBD1 (6 bases). Germline CDR1 SQVTM, CDR2 ANQGSEA. V was cut by 5 bases and J by 10 bases, with 15 bases left in between. This CDR3 comprises 13 residues. The CDR3 DNA reads TGCAGCGTTAAACAGGGTTTAGACTCACCCCTCCACTTT. Translating gives CSVKQGLDSPLHF.